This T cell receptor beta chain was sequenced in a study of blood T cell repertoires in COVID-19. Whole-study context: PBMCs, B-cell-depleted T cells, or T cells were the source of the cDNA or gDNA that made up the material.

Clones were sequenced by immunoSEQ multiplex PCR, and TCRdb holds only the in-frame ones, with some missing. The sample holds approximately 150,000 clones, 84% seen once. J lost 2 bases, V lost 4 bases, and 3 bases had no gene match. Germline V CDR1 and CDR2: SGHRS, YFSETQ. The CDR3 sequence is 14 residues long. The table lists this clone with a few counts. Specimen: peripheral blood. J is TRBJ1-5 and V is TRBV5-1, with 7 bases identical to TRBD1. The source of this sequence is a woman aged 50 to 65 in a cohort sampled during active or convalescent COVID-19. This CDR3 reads CASSRGQGNQPQHF. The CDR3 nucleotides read TGCGCCAGCAGCCGTGGACAGGGCAATCAGCCCCAGCATTTT.